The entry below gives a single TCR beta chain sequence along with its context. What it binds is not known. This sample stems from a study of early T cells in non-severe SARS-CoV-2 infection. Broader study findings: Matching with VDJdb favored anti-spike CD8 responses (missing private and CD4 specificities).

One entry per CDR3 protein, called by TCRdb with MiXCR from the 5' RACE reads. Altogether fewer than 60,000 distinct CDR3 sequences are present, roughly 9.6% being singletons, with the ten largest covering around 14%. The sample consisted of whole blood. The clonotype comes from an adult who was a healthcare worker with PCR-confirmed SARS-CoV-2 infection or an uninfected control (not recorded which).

The CDR3 DNA reads as TGCGCCAGCAGCTTGGTGACAGGGAACAATGAAAAACTGTTTTTT. Its translation: CASSLVTGNNEKLFF. J is TRBJ1-4 and V is TRBV5-1, with TRBD1 matching 7 bases. The germline CDR1 and CDR2 sequences are SGHRS and YFSETQ. The CDR3 consists of 15 residues. The V and J ends lost 0 bases and 5 bases, in that order; junction bases with no gene match: 4. Supplemented by reference TRBV5-1 and TRBJ1-4, the full variable domain reads KAGVTQTPRYLIKTRGQQVTLSCSPISGHRSVSWYQQTPGQGLQFLFEYFSETQRNKGNFPGRFSGRQFSNSRSEMNVSTLELGDSALYLCASSLVTGNNEKLFFGSGTQLSVL.